The 30 T cell receptor beta chains given below trace back to one sample, sequenced in a study of Graves' ophthalmopathy and Graves' hyperthyroidism. Using RNA transcripts, the TCR beta CDR3 regions were amplified. Scientists carried out first-round RT-PCR using HTBI primers and then a second-round multiplex PCR. Each CDR3 protein is one row after TCRdb ran MiXCR on the multiplex PCR reads. The repertoire has approximately 1.2 million distinct CDR3 sequences, roughly 35% of them found once; the top ten carry around 10%. Sequencing was done on a sample of peripheral blood or thyroid tissue (not recorded which). These TCRs come from an adult man with Graves' hyperthyroidism.

A remark on this clonotype: A much larger clone is a single base away; this may be a read error. This rearrangement joins TRBV7-2 to TRBJ1-3; no clear D gene. This CDR3 contains 15 residues. From germline, CDR1 is SGHTA and CDR2 FQGNSA. The V gene lost 6 bases and the J gene lost 0 bases, with 12 bases spanning the gap. This CDR3 reads CASRSSLSSGNTIYF. CDR3 nucleotide sequence: TGTGCCAGCAGGTCTTCGTTGAGCTCTGGAAACACCATATATTTT.

V gene TRBV20-1 combines with J gene TRBJ2-7; D call uncertain. The CDR3 contains 14 residues. The germline V gene has CDR1 DFQATT and CDR2 SNEGSKA (reference sequence). V lost 1 base and J 4 bases, leaving 14 bases between the germline ends. The CDR3 spells CSARASGSTYEQYF. The CDR3 DNA sequence: TGCAGTGCTAGAGCCTCCGGGTCAACGTACGAGCAGTACTTC.

This clonotype appeared many times. The chain recombines TRBV7-9 with TRBJ2-7, with D uncertain. Germline V gene data show CDR1 as SEHNR and CDR2 as FQNEAQ (reference sequence). CDR3 size: 12 residues. Trimming pared 6 bases from V and 0 bases from J, leaving 6 bases between. The CDR3 protein is CASSASSYEQYF. As DNA, the CDR3 is TGTGCCAGCAGTGCGAGCTCCTACGAGCAGTACTTC.

The CDR3 protein is CSAESAGESYEQYF. The DNA for the CDR3 is TGCAGTGCAGAATCGGCGGGAGAGTCCTACGAGCAGTACTTC. The V call is TRBV20-1, the J call TRBJ2-7; 7 bases agree with TRBD2. Per germline, CDR1 DFQATT and CDR2 SNEGSKA (reference sequence). Trimming cost V 6 bases and J 1 base; bases outside gene matches: 9. This CDR3 contains 14 residues.

In its sample, this clonotype was seen many times. The V call is TRBV5-1, the J call TRBJ1-6, with 7 positions matching TRBD1. Germline V gene lookup returns CDR1 SGHRS and CDR2 YFSETQ. The CDR3 extends over 15 amino acids. Losses at the gene ends were 5 bases for V and 7 bases for J; bases not matched to a gene: 9. The CDR3 bases are TGCGCCAGCAGACTCGACAGGGCGCCAAATTCACCCCTCCACTTT. This gives the protein CASRLDRAPNSPLHF.

The gene calls are TRBV20-1 and TRBJ1-2; D ambiguous. The CDR3 is made up of 13 amino acids. CDR1 and CDR2 from the germline V gene are DFQATT and SNEGSKA (reference sequence). Trimming shortened V by 6 bases and J by 6 bases, and 17 bases separated the two germline ends. The CDR3 DNA sequence: TGCAGTGCCTCAATCTCGGGAGGAGATGGCTACACCTTC. It is translated as CSASISGGDGYTF.

This clonotype was observed at least ten times. The chain employs TRBV14 and TRBJ1-6; possible D gene TRBD1, 6 bases. The CDR3 sequence is 16 residues long. The V and J ends lost 1 base and 3 bases respectively, with 10 bases between them. CDR1 is SGHDN, CDR2 FVKESK, per germline. The CDR3 DNA follows: TGTGCCAGCAGCCAAGGGGACACAAACTATAATTCACCCCTCCACTTT. Residues: CASSQGDTNYNSPLHF.

The chain is built from TRBV7-9 and TRBJ2-2, with 12 bases aligning to TRBD1. The CDR3 totals 13 residues. CDR1 and CDR2 from the germline V gene are SEHNR and FQNEAQ (reference sequence). After removal of 5 bases from V and 13 bases from J, the junction contained 5 bases not matched to a gene. The CDR3 nucleotides read TGTGCCAGCAGCCCGGGACAGGGGGCAAGGCTGTTTTTT. Translation: CASSPGQGARLFF.

The genes are TRBV10-2 and TRBJ1-2; D might be TRBD1 (5 bases). Per the germline V gene, CDR1 is WSHSY and CDR2 is SAAADI. The germline V and J ends were trimmed by 3 bases and 1 base, with 6 bases remaining between them. The CDR3 is 13 amino acids. The DNA for the CDR3 is TGCGCCAGCAGTGATGACAGTAACTATGGCTACACCTTC. This translates into CASSDDSNYGYTF.

This clonotype was observed a few times. This chain links TRBV25-1 with TRBJ2-3; D might be TRBD1 (6 bases). Germline CDR1 is MGHDK and CDR2 is SYGVNS. The V end lost 2 bases, the J end lost 2 bases, and 11 bases lay between the germline ends. The CDR3 contains 15 residues. CDR3 sequence reads: CASSEPQGHTDTQYF. In DNA, the CDR3 is TGTGCCAGCAGTGAACCACAGGGACACACAGATACGCAGTATTTT.

The gene calls are TRBV3-1 and TRBJ1-5; D not resolved. Germline V lookup: CDR1 LGHDT, CDR2 YNNKEL (reference sequence). Trimming took 3 bases from V and 0 from J, leaving 6 bases between them. There are 14 residues in the CDR3. CDR3 DNA: TGTGCCAGCAGCCAGTCCGATAGCAATCAGCCCCAGCATTTT. Protein product: CASSQSDSNQPQHF.

The chain recombines TRBV29-1 with TRBJ2-6, with D maybe TRBD2 (5 bases). V gave up 6 bases and J gave up 6 bases, with 12 bases separating them. This CDR3 has 13 amino acids. Germline-derived CDR1 and CDR2 are SQVTM and ANQGSEA. This CDR3 is CSVVWTEANVLTF. The CDR3 region has the DNA TGCAGCGTCGTATGGACTGAGGCCAACGTCCTGACTTTC. Variable domain in full (rest from reference TRBV29-1 and TRBJ2-6): SAVISQKPSRDICQRGTSLTIQCQVDSQVTMMFWYRQQPGQSLTLIATANQGSEATYESGFVIDKFPISRPNLTFSTLTVSNMSPEDSSIYLCSVVWTEANVLTFGAGSRLTVL.

This clonotype was seen once. A much bigger clone sits one base away, suggesting this may be a read error. This chain joins TRBV2 and TRBJ2-7, with a possible D match to TRBD1 (5 bases). V was pared by 4 bases and J by 5 bases, with 15 bases between. The CDR3 is made up of 14 amino acids. Looked up from germline, CDR1 is SNHLY and CDR2 is FYNNEI. The CDR3 DNA reads as TGTGCCAGCAGTGTAGGGGCGGTCAGGGACGAGCAGTACTTC. Protein product: CASSVGAVRDEQYF.

The chain uses TRBV6-5 and TRBJ2-5; D perhaps matches TRBD2 (6 bases). Germline lookup yields CDR1 MNHEY and CDR2 SVGAGI. The CDR3 spans 14 residues. V lost 2 bases to trimming and J lost 7 bases, with 14 bases between them. Here the CDR3 DNA reads TGTGCCAGCAGTTACCGGACTACCCCGGGGACCCAGTACTTC. Residues: CASSYRTTPGTQYF.

Many counts were recorded for this clonotype. The genes are TRBV7-8 and TRBJ2-5; 13 positions match TRBD2. The ends lost 4 bases at V and 1 base at J; junction bases unmatched: 6. From germline, CDR1 is SGHVS and CDR2 FQNEAQ. The CDR3 is made up of 17 amino acids. CDR3 protein: CASSYRTSGGFQETQYF. CDR3 nucleotides: TGTGCCAGCAGCTACCGGACTAGCGGGGGATTCCAAGAGACCCAGTACTTC.

This rearrangement joins TRBV20-1 to TRBJ2-5, with D possibly being TRBD1 (6 bases). Germline lookup yields CDR1 DFQATT and CDR2 SNEGSKA (reference sequence). V shed 3 bases and J shed 5 bases, with 13 bases lying between them. The CDR3 is made up of 13 amino acids. CDR3 bases: TGCAGTGCTAGTGCACAGGGTTCGGAGACCCAGTACTTC. It codes for CSASAQGSETQYF.

The chain uses TRBV7-3 and TRBJ2-2; 9 bases match TRBD1. The CDR3 is 15 residues long. The germline V gene encodes CDR1 SGHTA and CDR2 FQGTGA. V gave up 7 bases and J gave up 6 bases; unmatched junction bases: 9. CDR3 nucleotide sequence: TGTGCCAGCACCTCAGGGACAGGGAAGGCCGGGGAGCTGTTTTTT. Translating gives CASTSGTGKAGELFF.

This clonotype has a count of ten or more. The junction departs from germline at one end; a sequencing error may be responsible. For the CDR3, the DNA is TGTGCCAGCAGGGAAGAGGGGGGCGCCTGGCAGCCCCAGCATTTT. This sequence encodes CASREEGGAWQPQHF. J is TRBJ1-5 and V is TRBV2, with D possibly TRBD1 on 6 matching bases. Germline V gives CDR1 SNHLY, CDR2 FYNNEI. The CDR3 length is 15 residues.

This chain links TRBV24-1 with TRBJ1-5; unclear D gene. CDR1 is KGHDR, CDR2 SFDVKD, per germline. The CDR3 length is 14 residues. Between the trimmed V and J ends, which lost 5 bases and 11 bases, there was a span of 18 bases. The CDR3 loop is CATSVLAGAKAQHF. The CDR3 nucleotides read TGTGCCACCAGTGTTCTAGCGGGAGCCAAAGCCCAGCATTTT.

The chain employs TRBV5-1 and TRBJ2-5, with TRBD1 matching 9 bases. CDR1 SGHRS and CDR2 YFSETQ come from the germline V gene. This CDR3 comprises 15 residues. Germline trimming cut 3 bases from V and 4 bases from J; bases unmatched to any gene: 7. CDR3 sequence reads: CASSSDRGTPETQYF. The DNA for the CDR3 is TGCGCCAGCAGCTCGGACAGGGGAACACCAGAGACCCAGTACTTC.

This rearrangement joins TRBV9 to TRBJ2-2; possibly TRBD1 for D (5 bases). Trimming pared 1 base from V and 0 bases from J, leaving 13 bases between. The length of the CDR3 is 17 residues. Germline CDR1 SGDLS, CDR2 YYNGEE. The CDR3 sequence is CASSVSGKYANTGELFF. As DNA, the CDR3 is TGTGCCAGCAGCGTATCAGGGAAATACGCGAACACCGGGGAGCTGTTTTTT. Full variable domain (rest looked up from reference TRBV9 and TRBJ2-2): DSGVTQTPKHLITATGQRVTLRCSPRSGDLSVYWYQQSLDQGLQFLIQYYNGEERAKGNILERFSAQQFPDLHSELNLSSLELGDSALYFCASSVSGKYANTGELFFGEGSRLTVL.

The rearrangement joins TRBV28 to TRBJ2-7, with D maybe TRBD2 (5 bases). V lost 7 bases to trimming and J lost 6 bases, with 16 bases between them. Germline V gene data show CDR1 as MDHEN and CDR2 as SYDVKM. This CDR3 has 13 amino acids. DNA of the CDR3: TGTGCCAGCATCACTTCAAGGGAGACCGAGCAGTACTTC. It translates to CASITSRETEQYF.

This chain uses TRBV10-3 with TRBJ2-7; TRBD2 is a possible D gene (6 bases). The CDR3 has 13 amino acids. Germline V gives CDR1 ENHRY, CDR2 SYGVKD. The ends were cut back, 6 bases at V and 7 bases at J, with 16 bases in the middle. CDR3 DNA sequence: TGTGCCATCAGGGCGGGACTGGCGTCTGAGCAGTACTTC. Translation gives CAIRAGLASEQYF.

The chain has TRBV7-8 and TRBJ2-7; D may correspond to TRBD1 or TRBD2 (5 bases each). The CDR3 runs to 14 residues. V lost 5 bases and J lost 6, with 17 bases in between. The germline V gene encodes CDR1 SGHVS and CDR2 FQNEAQ. The CDR3 DNA sequence: TGTGCCAGCAGCCCGGGACCGACCCGGGGCGAGCAGTACTTC. Translated: CASSPGPTRGEQYF.

This clonotype was seen a few times. The chain links TRBV20-1 to TRBJ2-7; D is undetermined. Germline CDR1 DFQATT, CDR2 SNEGSKA (reference sequence). The germline V and J ends were trimmed by 0 bases and 3 bases, with 15 bases remaining between them. The CDR3 spans 15 residues. The CDR3 here is CSARDRNRIYYEQYF. The CDR3 coding sequence is TGCAGTGCTAGAGATCGTAACAGAATATACTACGAGCAGTACTTC.

This clonotype was seen at least ten times. The chain combines TRBV15 with TRBJ1-1; 12 bases fit TRBD1. In germline, CDR1 is LNHNV, CDR2 YYDKDF (reference sequence). The CDR3 has 16 residues. The V gene end was trimmed by 5 bases and the J gene end by 5 bases; junction bases not matched to a gene: 9. The chain's CDR3 is CATSDRDRGRGTEAFF. DNA for the CDR3: TGTGCCACCAGCGACCGGGACAGGGGGCGCGGGACTGAAGCTTTCTTT.

The genes are TRBV19 and TRBJ1-5, with 7 bases matching TRBD1. J was trimmed by 5 bases and V by 6 bases; bases with no gene match: 16. The CDR3 has 17 residues. Germline CDR1 and CDR2: LNHDA and SQIVND (reference sequence). CDR3 region: CASRTPGGSTRYQPQHF. The CDR3 nucleotides are TGTGCCAGTAGAACACCAGGGGGGAGTACACGATATCAGCCCCAGCATTTT.

This clonotype occurred many times. The genes are TRBV7-2 and TRBJ2-7, with D perhaps assigned TRBD1 or TRBD2 (5 bases each). The CDR3 is 14 residues long. Germline CDR1 is SGHTA and CDR2 is FQGNSA. The ends were cut back, 5 bases at V and 3 bases at J, with 14 bases in the middle. The CDR3 DNA is TGTGCCAGCAGCACCGGGACCCAAATCTACGAGCAGTACTTC. Amino acids: CASSTGTQIYEQYF.

This chain uses TRBV29-1 with TRBJ2-3, with 7 bases that match TRBD1. The CDR3 is made up of 15 amino acids. J was trimmed by 3 bases and V by 1 base; bases with no gene match: 7. Germline V gene lookup returns CDR1 SQVTM and CDR2 ANQGSEA. As DNA, the CDR3 is TGCAGCGTTGAAGTACAGGGGTTGTGGACAGATACGCAGTATTTT. The encoded protein is CSVEVQGLWTDTQYF.

This clonotype has more than one count but fewer than ten. CDR3 sequence reads: CASSGIREGTEAFF. The CDR3 nucleotides read TGTGCCAGCAGCGGGATCAGGGAGGGCACTGAAGCTTTCTTT. The chain joins TRBV5-5 to TRBJ1-1, with D perhaps matching TRBD1 (5 bases). The germline V gene has CDR1 SGHKS and CDR2 YYEKEE (reference sequence). The CDR3 is made up of 14 amino acids. The V end lost 4 bases, the J end lost 4 bases, and 14 bases lay between the germline ends.